This T cell receptor beta chain emerged from a study of cytomegalovirus exposure and HLA in healthy donors. The PCR contained 60 Vbeta and 13 Jbeta primers. Only in-frame clones appear in the TCRdb table, and some are missing; sequencing was by immunoSEQ multiplex PCR. The sample contains under 150,000 clones, about three quarters of which appear only once. V lost 5 bases and J lost 4; bases outside the gene matches: 12. Germline CDR1 and CDR2: SGHAT and FQNNGV. The CDR3 is 16 amino acids. The chain links TRBV11-2 to TRBJ1-1; the match to TRBD1 covers 8 bases. The sequence was obtained from a male donor in good health and CMV-seropositive. The sample comprised PBMCs. CDR3 in amino acids: CASSAGTGSPGTEAFF. CDR3 sequence (DNA): TGTGCCAGCAGCGCAGGGACAGGTTCGCCTGGCACTGAAGCTTTCTTT.